The 18 T cell receptor beta chains below come from one sample, sequenced in a study of beta chain features in type 1 diabetes. Study-level findings and limits: Moderate yet significant TCRB CDR3 shortening was seen in Type 1 diabetes patients in all four CD4+ subsets.

Expressed TCRB transcripts were sequenced because the isolated RNA had all been reverse transcribed beforehand. The repertoire was sequenced with immunoSEQ multiplex PCR; TCRdb's copy has only in-frame clones and lacks some. The sample consists of 100,000 to 150,000 clones, 9% of them appearing once. These receptors' targets are unknown. The sample was central memory CD4+ T cells from blood. These receptors originate from a man in his thirties or forties with type 1 diabetes.

The CDR3 DNA reads TGTGCCGGGGGACAGCAAGAGACCCAGTACTTC. It is translated as CAGGQQETQYF. The chain is built from TRBV30 and TRBJ2-5; TRBD1 matches 7 bases. Trimming at V came to 8 bases and at J to 2 bases, leaving 2 bases not matched to a gene. There are 11 residues in the CDR3. The germline V gene has CDR1 GTSNPN and CDR2 SVGIG (reference sequence).

The chain recombines TRBV2 with TRBJ2-1, with D possibly TRBD2 on 6 matching bases. The CDR3 sequence is 14 residues long. Germline CDR1 is SNHLY and CDR2 is FYNNEI. The V gene lost 3 bases and the J gene lost 9 bases, with 15 bases spanning the gap. The CDR3 sequence is CASSETRLGGEQFF. The CDR3 DNA reads TGTGCCAGCAGTGAGACGAGATTGGGGGGTGAGCAGTTCTTC.

This clone was detected ten times or more. This chain connects TRBV29-1 to TRBJ1-1, with a possible D match to TRBD1 (5 bases). Trimming took off 7 bases at V and 3 bases at J, with 18 bases between the two ends. Germline CDR1 SQVTM, CDR2 ANQGSEA. The CDR3 runs 14 residues. CDR3 nucleotide sequence: TGCAGCGCGGAGAGCGGGGGAGGGTACACTGAAGCTTTCTTT. Protein: CSAESGGGYTEAFF.

The CDR3 bases are TGCGCCAGCAGCTTGTCGGGACTAGCGGCCGGGGAGCTGTTTTTT. This codes for CASSLSGLAAGELFF. The chain combines TRBV5-1 with TRBJ2-2, with 11 bases matching TRBD2. The V gene's germline CDR1 is SGHRS and CDR2 YFSETQ. V lost 1 base, J lost 6 bases, and 2 bases stayed unmatched. The CDR3 contains 15 residues. Filled out from reference TRBV5-1 and TRBJ2-2, the complete variable domain reads KAGVTQTPRYLIKTRGQQVTLSCSPISGHRSVSWYQQTPGQGLQFLFEYFSETQRNKGNFPGRFSGRQFSNSRSEMNVSTLELGDSALYLCASSLSGLAAGELFFGEGSRLTVL.

This clone was counted between two and nine times. Other DNA variants within this sample encode the same CDR3. J is TRBJ2-7 and V is TRBV15; D unclear. The CDR3 contains 13 residues. Germline assignment: CDR1 LNHNV and CDR2 YYDKDF (reference sequence). V lost 0 bases and J lost 3, with 6 bases in between. CDR3 in DNA: TGTGCCACCAGCAGAGACAGAGGCTACGAGCAGTACTTC. The encoded protein is CATSRDRGYEQYF. Together with reference TRBV15 and TRBJ2-7, the CDR3 gives the full variable domain: DAMVIQNPRYQVTQFGKPVTLSCSQTLNHNVMYWYQQKSSQAPKLLFHYYDKDFNNEADTPDNFQSRRPNTSFCFLDIRSPGLGDTAMYLCATSRDRGYEQYFGPGTRLTVT.

This clone has only a few counts. This sequence joins TRBV5-8 and TRBJ1-1; the D is unclear. Germline values: CDR1 SGHTS, CDR2 YDEGEE. V was shortened by 4 bases and J by 5 bases, with 12 bases between the two germline ends. The CDR3 contains 13 residues. The CDR3: CASSRPSGTEAFF. The CDR3 DNA is TGTGCCAGCAGCCGACCTTCGGGGACTGAAGCTTTCTTT. Using reference TRBV5-8 and TRBJ1-1 for the parts outside the CDR3, the full variable domain is EAGVTQSPTHLIKTRGQQATLRCSPISGHTSVYWYQQALGLGLQFLLWYDEGEERNRGNFPPRFSGRQFPNYSSELNVNALELEDSALYLCASSRPSGTEAFFGQGTRLTVV.

This clone was recorded a few times. This chain joins TRBV19 and TRBJ2-2; 7 bases are shared with TRBD1. J was trimmed by 6 bases and V by 4 bases; bases with no gene match: 5. Germline V CDR1 and CDR2: LNHDA, SQIVND (reference sequence). The CDR3 length is 14 residues. CDR3 DNA: TGTGCCAGTAGTAGACAGGGCTTCGCCGGGGAGCTGTTTTTT. Amino acids: CASSRQGFAGELFF. The variable domain in full, with the rest retrieved from reference TRBV19 and TRBJ2-2, is DGGITQSPKYLFRKEGQNVTLSCEQNLNHDAMYWYRQDPGQGLRLIYYSQIVNDFQKGDIAEGYSVSREKKESFPLTVTSAQKNPTAFYLCASSRQGFAGELFFGEGSRLTVL.

The gene calls are TRBV4-2 and TRBJ1-6, with a weak D call TRBD1 (5 bases). This CDR3 is 16 amino acids long. V was cut by 0 bases and J by 10 bases, with 16 bases left in between. Germline V gene data show CDR1 as LGHNA and CDR2 as YNFKEQ. This CDR3 reads CASSQDLRGTWSPLHF. CDR3 in DNA: TGTGCCAGCAGCCAAGATCTTCGGGGGACGTGGTCACCCCTCCACTTT.

This clone was counted between two and nine times. The chain links TRBV2 to TRBJ1-5; 8 nucleotides align to TRBD1. This CDR3 comprises 13 residues. The V and J ends lost 6 bases and 2 bases, in that order; junction bases with no gene match: 0. Germline V lookup: CDR1 SNHLY, CDR2 FYNNEI. The CDR3 region is CASRGQGNQPQHF. In DNA, the CDR3 is TGTGCCAGCAGGGGACAGGGCAATCAGCCCCAGCATTTT. Combining the CDR3 with reference TRBV2 and TRBJ1-5 gives the whole variable domain EPEVTQTPSHQVTQMGQEVILRCVPISNHLYFYWYRQILGQKVEFLVSFYNNEISEKSEIFDDQFSVERPDGSNFTLKIRSTKLEDSAMYFCASRGQGNQPQHFGDGTRLSIL.

This chain uses TRBV6-1 with TRBJ1-6; TRBD1 might be the D (6 bases). Deletions cut 3 bases from V and 7 bases from J, with 16 bases between. The CDR3 is 16 residues long. Germline V gene data show CDR1 as MNHNS and CDR2 as SASEGT. This chain's CDR3 is CASSDKIRDKNSPLHF. The CDR3 coding sequence is TGTGCCAGCAGTGATAAGATCCGGGACAAGAATTCACCCCTCCACTTT.

A few counts support this clone. The sample carries other DNA sequences with the same CDR3. The rearrangement joins TRBV20-1 to TRBJ2-3, with unresolved D. This CDR3 is 11 amino acids long. Germline CDR1 and CDR2: DFQATT and SNEGSKA (reference sequence). The germline V and J ends were trimmed by 1 base and 6 bases, with 5 bases remaining between them. CDR3 nucleotides: TGCAGTGCTAGAGCCGTGGATACGCAGTATTTT. This encodes CSARAVDTQYF.

The chain employs TRBV27 and TRBJ1-1, with TRBD1 as a possible D gene (6 bases). The CDR3 runs 14 residues. The V end lost 5 bases, the J end lost 2 bases, and 12 bases lay between the germline ends. Germline lookup yields CDR1 MNHEY and CDR2 SMNVEV (reference sequence). The CDR3 bases are TGTGCCAGCAGTCAGAGACAGGAAAACACTGAAGCTTTCTTT. This sequence encodes CASSQRQENTEAFF.

This chain links TRBV7-2 with TRBJ1-2; D not certain. V lost 1 base, J lost 4 bases, and 13 bases lay in between. Looked up from germline, CDR1 is SGHTA and CDR2 is FQGNSA. The CDR3 totals 15 residues. CDR3 bases: TGTGCCAGCAGCTTAGTCCCGGGTGAGGGCTATGGCTACACCTTC. Amino acids: CASSLVPGEGYGYTF. Based on the CDR3 plus reference TRBV7-2 and TRBJ1-2, the full variable domain is GAGVSQSPSNKVTEKGKDVELRCDPISGHTALYWYRQSLGQGLEFLIYFQGNSAPDKSGLPSDRFSAERTGGSVSTLTIQRTQQEDSAVYLCASSLVPGEGYGYTFGSGTRLTVV.

The chain has TRBV11-2 and TRBJ1-5; 7 nucleotides match TRBD1. The V and J ends lost 6 bases and 3 bases, in that order; junction bases with no gene match: 8. In germline, CDR1 is SGHAT, CDR2 FQNNGV. CDR3 size: 15 residues. The CDR3 nucleotides read TGTGCCAGCAGTAAAGGGGGCGCAAACAATCAGCCCCAGCATTTT. Its protein is CASSKGGANNQPQHF. Drawing the rest from reference TRBV11-2 and TRBJ1-5, the complete variable domain is EAGVAQSPRYKIIEKRQSVAFWCNPISGHATLYWYQQILGQGPKLLIQFQNNGVVDDSQLPKDRFSAERLKGVDSTLKIQPAKLEDSAVYLCASSKGGANNQPQHFGDGTRLSIL.

This clone showed up just a few times. The chain carries TRBV5-1 and TRBJ1-4, with D uncertain. This CDR3 region has 14 residues. The V end was cut by 0 bases, the J end by 8 bases, with 11 bases between. CDR1 is SGHRS and CDR2 is YFSETQ in the germline V gene. The CDR3 nucleotides read TGCGCCAGCAGCTTGGGGCGGTCGGGGGAAAAACTGTTTTTT. This sequence encodes CASSLGRSGEKLFF.

CDR3 DNA: TGTGCCAGCAGTGAAGCTAGTGTGGGGGGTGGGCCCCAGCATTTT. It specifies CASSEASVGGGPQHF. The chain employs TRBV2 and TRBJ1-5; a possible D gene is TRBD1 (5 bases). Trimming shortened V by 0 bases and J by 9 bases, and 15 bases separated the two germline ends. The CDR3 has 15 amino acids. Germline CDR1 and CDR2: SNHLY and FYNNEI. The complete variable domain, with remaining parts taken from reference TRBV2 and TRBJ1-5, reads EPEVTQTPSHQVTQMGQEVILRCVPISNHLYFYWYRQILGQKVEFLVSFYNNEISEKSEIFDDQFSVERPDGSNFTLKIRSTKLEDSAMYFCASSEASVGGGPQHFGDGTRLSIL.

The sample holds many counts of this clone. This chain uses TRBV7-9 with TRBJ2-1; possible D gene TRBD1, 5 bases. The CDR3 has 13 residues. Trimming took off 4 bases at V and 8 bases at J, with 12 bases between the two ends. From germline, CDR1 is SEHNR and CDR2 FQNEAQ (reference sequence). CDR3 residues: CASSYRQNYEQFF. CDR3 nucleotides: TGTGCCAGCAGCTACAGACAGAACTATGAGCAGTTCTTC. The whole variable domain, filled in from reference TRBV7-9 and TRBJ2-1, reads DTGVSQNPRHKITKRGQNVTFRCDPISEHNRLYWYRQTLGQGPEFLTYFQNEAQLEKSRLLSDRFSAERPKGSFSTLEIQRTEQGDSAMYLCASSYRQNYEQFFGPGTRLTVL.

This clone was seen a few times. The chain joins TRBV10-3 to TRBJ1-5; D is unclear. V gave up 3 bases and J gave up 9 bases, with 9 bases separating them. The CDR3 consists of 12 residues. In germline, CDR1 is ENHRY, CDR2 SYGVKD. The CDR3 spells CAISESLAPQHF. For the CDR3, the DNA is TGTGCCATCAGTGAAAGTTTGGCGCCCCAGCATTTT.